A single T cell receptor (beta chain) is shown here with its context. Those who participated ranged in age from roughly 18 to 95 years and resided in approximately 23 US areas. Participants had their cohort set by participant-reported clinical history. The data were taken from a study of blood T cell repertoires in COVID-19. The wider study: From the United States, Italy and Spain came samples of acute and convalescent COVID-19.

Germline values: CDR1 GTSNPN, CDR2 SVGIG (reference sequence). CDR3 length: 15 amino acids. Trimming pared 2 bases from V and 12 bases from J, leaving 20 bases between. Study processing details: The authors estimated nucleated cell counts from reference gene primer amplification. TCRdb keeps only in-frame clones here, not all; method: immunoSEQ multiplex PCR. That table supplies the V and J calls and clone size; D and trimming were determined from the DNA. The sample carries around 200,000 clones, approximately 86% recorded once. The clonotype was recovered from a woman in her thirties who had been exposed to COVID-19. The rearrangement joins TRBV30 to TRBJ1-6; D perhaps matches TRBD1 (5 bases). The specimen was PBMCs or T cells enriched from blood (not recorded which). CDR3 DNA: TGTGCCTGGAGTTCGAGACAGACCCTTTGGAGACCCCTCCACTTT. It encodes CAWSSRQTLWRPLHF.